One sample yielded the 2 T cell receptor beta chains listed below, sequenced in a study of T cells in Graves' hyperthyroidism and ophthalmopathy. Amplified TCR beta CDR3 regions came from RNA transcripts. The TCR CDR3 first-round RT-PCR relied on the HTBI primer set. TCRdb fed the multiplex PCR reads into MiXCR, producing one record per CDR3 protein. The data contain approximately 350,000 distinct CDR3 sequences, nearly 15% of them singletons. Specimen: blood. Every receptor here comes from a woman in her fifties or sixties with Graves' ophthalmopathy.

This clonotype has ten or more counts. The CDR3 loop reads CASSDSETQYF. CDR3 bases: TGTGCCAGCAGTGATAGCGAGACCCAGTACTTC. The gene calls are TRBV2 and TRBJ2-5; D remains unclear. Deletions cut 3 bases from V and 5 bases from J, with 4 bases between. This CDR3 has 11 amino acids. The germline V gene encodes CDR1 SNHLY and CDR2 FYNNEI.

This clonotype was picked up one time. The rearrangement joins TRBV4-1 to TRBJ2-3, with 7 bases fitting TRBD2. CDR3 length: 17 residues. The germline CDR1 and CDR2 sequences are MGHRA and YSYEKL. The J segment lost 2 bases and the V segment lost 1 base, leaving 9 bases of the junction unmatched. The CDR3 sequence: CASSQGRGSGFTDTQYF. In DNA, the CDR3 is TGCGCCAGCAGCCAAGGAAGGGGTAGCGGGTTCACAGATACGCAGTATTTT.